The rows below give T cell receptor beta chains drawn from one sample of a study of OX40 agonist ivuxolimab in advanced cancers. Sequencing used immunoSEQ multiplex PCR; TCRdb keeps in-frame clones, though not all of them. The repertoire includes approximately 77,000 clones, approximately 84% of them detected once, and under 8.5% sits in the top ten. The starting material was CD4+ or CD8+ T cells sorted from blood, obtained in a trial of the OX40 agonist ivuxolimab. The receptors here all came from an adult with an advanced solid tumor such as melanoma, head and neck, liver or kidney cancer. CDR3s include the opening cysteine and the closing phenylalanine or tryptophan. Each record gives: J gene, D gene, clone size, V gene, CDR3 protein, CDR3 DNA. A D gene is named only where the DNA matches it firmly. Expanded clones are given a class, and other clones once, few, many or no size at all.

j_call: TRBJ2-2
d_call: TRBD1
clone_size: medium-sized
v_call: TRBV7-3
cdr3_aa: CASSRQGADTGELFF
cdr3_nt: TGTGCCAGCAGCCGACAGGGGGCCGACACCGGGGAGCTGTTTTTT

j_call: TRBJ2-3
d_call: TRBD2
clone_size: -
v_call: TRBV4-3
cdr3_aa: CASSQDWGGGLPDTQYF
cdr3_nt: TGCGCCAGCAGCCAAGATTGGGGGGGAGGGCTCCCAGATACGCAGTATTTT

j_call: TRBJ1-1
d_call: -
clone_size: once
v_call: TRBV18
cdr3_aa: CASSPPLGNTEAFF
cdr3_nt: TGTGCCAGCTCACCACCGCTAGGGAACACTGAAGCTTTCTTT

j_call: TRBJ1-1
d_call: TRBD1
clone_size: -
v_call: TRBV5-6
cdr3_aa: CASSLGPDRLSTEAFF
cdr3_nt: TGTGCCAGCAGCTTGGGCCCGGACAGGCTTTCGACTGAAGCTTTCTTT

j_call: TRBJ1-6
d_call: TRBD1
clone_size: -
v_call: TRBV6-1
cdr3_aa: CASSFRQGSNSPLHF
cdr3_nt: TGTGCCAGCAGTTTTCGACAGGGATCTAATTCACCCCTCCACTTT

j_call: TRBJ2-5
d_call: -
clone_size: -
v_call: TRBV11-1
cdr3_aa: CASSPEGSFQETQYF
cdr3_nt: TGTGCCAGCAGCCCGGAGGGCAGCTTCCAAGAGACCCAGTACTTC

j_call: TRBJ1-2
d_call: -
clone_size: -
v_call: TRBV11-3
cdr3_aa: CASTLSAARSSYGYTF
cdr3_nt: TGTGCCAGCACCCTTTCCGCAGCGAGGAGCTCTTATGGCTACACCTTC

j_call: TRBJ1-2
d_call: -
clone_size: -
v_call: TRBV10-3
cdr3_aa: CAISDLQENYGYTF
cdr3_nt: TGTGCCATCAGTGACCTACAGGAGAACTATGGCTACACCTTC

j_call: TRBJ1-6
d_call: -
clone_size: -
v_call: TRBV11-2
cdr3_aa: CASSFEPAGLSYNSPLHF
cdr3_nt: TGTGCCAGCAGCTTTGAACCAGCTGGGCTCTCCTATAATTCACCCCTCCACTTT

j_call: TRBJ1-2
d_call: -
clone_size: -
v_call: TRBV10-3
cdr3_aa: CAISGGGAFYGYTF
cdr3_nt: TGTGCCATCAGTGGGGGGGGCGCTTTCTATGGCTACACCTTC

j_call: TRBJ2-1
d_call: TRBD1
clone_size: few
v_call: TRBV5-1
cdr3_aa: CASSSTGGGYNEQFF
cdr3_nt: TGCGCCAGCAGCTCAACAGGGGGCGGCTACAATGAGCAGTTCTTC

j_call: TRBJ2-1
d_call: TRBD2
clone_size: -
v_call: TRBV18
cdr3_aa: CASSPGLAEDNEQFF
cdr3_nt: TGTGCCAGCTCACCGGGACTAGCGGAGGACAATGAGCAGTTCTTC

j_call: TRBJ1-1
d_call: -
clone_size: -
v_call: TRBV18
cdr3_aa: CASSPAGRSRTEAFF
cdr3_nt: TGTGCCAGCTCACCGGCGGGGCGGAGCCGTACTGAAGCTTTCTTT

j_call: TRBJ2-1
d_call: TRBD2
clone_size: -
v_call: TRBV25-1
cdr3_aa: CASSGIRGGRNEQFF
cdr3_nt: TGTGCCAGCAGTGGAATACGGGGGGGCCGCAATGAGCAGTTCTTC

j_call: TRBJ1-2
d_call: -
clone_size: -
v_call: TRBV7-2
cdr3_aa: CASSVGPGGSYGYTF
cdr3_nt: TGTGCCAGCAGCGTGGGTCCAGGCGGAAGCTATGGCTACACCTTC

j_call: TRBJ1-5
d_call: -
clone_size: -
v_call: TRBV7-9
cdr3_aa: CASSLSGGNQPQHF
cdr3_nt: TGTGCCAGCAGCTTATCCGGGGGTAATCAGCCCCAGCATTTT

j_call: TRBJ2-5
d_call: TRBD1
clone_size: -
v_call: TRBV28
cdr3_aa: CASSRSPGQGARGGETQYF
cdr3_nt: TGTGCCAGCAGTAGATCACCGGGACAGGGGGCTCGTGGTGGAGAGACCCAGTACTTC

j_call: TRBJ2-1
d_call: -
clone_size: -
v_call: TRBV7-9
cdr3_aa: CASSSTQNNEQFF
cdr3_nt: TGTGCCAGCAGCTCGACCCAAAACAATGAGCAGTTCTTC

j_call: TRBJ2-2
d_call: -
clone_size: -
v_call: TRBV5-1
cdr3_aa: CASSFGLPNTGELFF
cdr3_nt: TGCGCCAGCAGCTTTGGGCTCCCGAACACCGGGGAGCTGTTTTTT

j_call: TRBJ2-3
d_call: -
clone_size: -
v_call: TRBV29-1
cdr3_aa: CSVGSMITDTQYF
cdr3_nt: TGCAGCGTTGGGAGTATGATAACAGATACGCAGTATTTT

j_call: TRBJ2-3
d_call: -
clone_size: -
v_call: TRBV6-1
cdr3_aa: CASRTDPSRVSQYF
cdr3_nt: TGTGCCAGTAGGACAGACCCCTCGAGGGTATCGCAGTATTTT

j_call: TRBJ2-7
d_call: -
clone_size: -
v_call: TRBV28
cdr3_aa: CASSSHYEQYF
cdr3_nt: TGTGCCAGCAGTTCCCACTACGAGCAGTACTTC

j_call: TRBJ2-1
d_call: -
clone_size: -
v_call: TRBV19
cdr3_aa: CASSIYGTKNEQFF
cdr3_nt: TGTGCCAGTAGTATATATGGGACAAAAAATGAGCAGTTCTTC

j_call: TRBJ2-5
d_call: TRBD1
clone_size: -
v_call: TRBV2
cdr3_aa: CASSGWTGGAETQYF
cdr3_nt: TGTGCCAGCAGTGGGTGGACAGGGGGCGCCGAGACCCAGTACTTC

j_call: TRBJ1-2
d_call: TRBD1
clone_size: -
v_call: TRBV7-3
cdr3_aa: CASSVTGGSSYGYTF
cdr3_nt: TGTGCCAGCAGCGTTACAGGGGGCTCTAGCTATGGCTACACCTTC

j_call: TRBJ1-2
d_call: -
clone_size: -
v_call: TRBV28
cdr3_aa: CASSLSRTVGYTF
cdr3_nt: TGTGCCAGCAGTCTATCCCGGACAGTGGGATACACCTTC

j_call: TRBJ2-7
d_call: -
clone_size: -
v_call: TRBV11-2
cdr3_aa: CASSLDGKTGNEQYF
cdr3_nt: TGTGCCAGCAGCTTAGATGGAAAAACAGGGAACGAGCAGTACTTC

j_call: TRBJ2-7
d_call: -
clone_size: -
v_call: TRBV11-3
cdr3_aa: CASSSSGQPEQYF
cdr3_nt: TGTGCCAGCAGCTCCTCGGGGCAGCCCGAGCAGTACTTC

j_call: TRBJ1-2
d_call: -
clone_size: -
v_call: TRBV9
cdr3_aa: CASGARDGLLGYTF
cdr3_nt: TGTGCCAGCGGCGCTAGGGACGGTTTATTGGGCTACACCTTC

j_call: TRBJ1-2
d_call: TRBD1
clone_size: -
v_call: TRBV29-1
cdr3_aa: CSVAGQVYGYTF
cdr3_nt: TGCAGCGTTGCGGGACAGGTCTATGGCTACACCTTC

j_call: TRBJ2-3
d_call: TRBD2
clone_size: -
v_call: TRBV4-1
cdr3_aa: CASSQDLTSGGVSTDTQYF
cdr3_nt: TGCGCCAGCAGCCAAGATCTGACTAGCGGGGGGGTTAGCACAGATACGCAGTATTTT

j_call: TRBJ1-5
d_call: -
clone_size: -
v_call: TRBV5-5
cdr3_aa: CASSLERVPDQPQHF
cdr3_nt: TGTGCCAGCAGCTTGGAGAGGGTTCCTGATCAGCCCCAGCATTTT

j_call: TRBJ2-1
d_call: TRBD2
clone_size: -
v_call: TRBV7-9
cdr3_aa: CASSHGEGLRYNEQFF
cdr3_nt: TGTGCCAGCAGTCACGGGGAGGGGCTCCGCTACAATGAGCAGTTCTTC

j_call: TRBJ1-1
d_call: TRBD1
clone_size: few
v_call: TRBV30
cdr3_aa: CAWSSGQVTEAFF
cdr3_nt: TGTGCCTGGAGCTCGGGACAGGTCACTGAAGCTTTCTTT

j_call: TRBJ1-3
d_call: -
clone_size: -
v_call: TRBV7-9
cdr3_aa: CASSLGGGGSGNTIYF
cdr3_nt: TGTGCCAGCAGCTTAGGGGGGGGCGGCTCTGGAAACACCATATATTTT

j_call: TRBJ1-6
d_call: TRBD1
clone_size: -
v_call: TRBV5-1
cdr3_aa: CASSLGMGQGLFSPLHF
cdr3_nt: TGCGCCAGCAGCTTGGGTATGGGACAGGGCCTGTTTTCACCCCTCCACTTT

j_call: TRBJ1-2
d_call: -
clone_size: -
v_call: TRBV11-2
cdr3_aa: CASSLDRRRTGRGYTF
cdr3_nt: TGTGCCAGCAGCTTAGATCGGCGCCGAACGGGACGTGGCTACACCTTC

j_call: TRBJ2-7
d_call: -
clone_size: -
v_call: TRBV14
cdr3_aa: CASSQVGAGQYEQYF
cdr3_nt: TGTGCCAGCAGCCAAGTAGGGGCCGGTCAATACGAGCAGTACTTC

j_call: TRBJ2-2
d_call: -
clone_size: -
v_call: TRBV6-4
cdr3_aa: CASSVLPTGELFF
cdr3_nt: TGTGCCAGCAGTGTACTGCCCACCGGGGAGCTGTTTTTT

j_call: TRBJ2-2
d_call: TRBD2
clone_size: -
v_call: TRBV7-8
cdr3_aa: CASSGLSGTYTGELFF
cdr3_nt: TGTGCCAGCAGCGGACTTAGCGGGACCTACACCGGGGAGCTGTTTTTT

j_call: TRBJ1-1
d_call: -
clone_size: -
v_call: TRBV5-4
cdr3_aa: CASSLRRAANTEAFF
cdr3_nt: TGTGCCAGCAGCTTGCGGAGAGCGGCGAACACTGAAGCTTTCTTT

j_call: TRBJ2-5
d_call: TRBD1
clone_size: -
v_call: TRBV29-1
cdr3_aa: CSATGTVKETQYF
cdr3_nt: TGCAGCGCCACCGGGACAGTAAAAGAGACCCAGTACTTC

j_call: TRBJ2-3
d_call: -
clone_size: -
v_call: TRBV5-1
cdr3_aa: CASSPSTDTQYF
cdr3_nt: TGCGCCAGCAGCCCCTCCACAGATACGCAGTATTTT

j_call: TRBJ1-1
d_call: -
clone_size: medium-sized
v_call: TRBV4-1
cdr3_aa: CASSPREVTEAFF
cdr3_nt: TGCGCCAGCAGCCCCCGGGAGGTCACTGAAGCTTTCTTT

j_call: TRBJ2-2
d_call: -
clone_size: few
v_call: TRBV6-5
cdr3_aa: CASRSSWGQTGELFF
cdr3_nt: TGTGCCAGCAGATCAAGTTGGGGGCAAACCGGGGAGCTGTTTTTT

j_call: TRBJ2-7
d_call: TRBD2
clone_size: -
v_call: TRBV7-2
cdr3_aa: CASFLAGGNEQYF
cdr3_nt: TGTGCCAGCTTCTTAGCGGGAGGTAACGAGCAGTACTTC

j_call: TRBJ2-1
d_call: -
clone_size: -
v_call: TRBV27
cdr3_aa: CASSLYPQGYNEQFF
cdr3_nt: TGTGCCAGCAGTTTATACCCCCAGGGTTACAATGAGCAGTTCTTC

j_call: TRBJ2-5
d_call: -
clone_size: once
v_call: TRBV18
cdr3_aa: CASSPLRGQETQYF
cdr3_nt: TGTGCCAGCTCACCCCTCAGGGGACAAGAGACCCAGTACTTC

j_call: TRBJ2-1
d_call: -
clone_size: -
v_call: TRBV7-2
cdr3_aa: CASSLAAGYNEQFF
cdr3_nt: TGTGCCAGCAGCTTAGCCGCGGGCTACAATGAGCAGTTCTTC

j_call: TRBJ1-1
d_call: TRBD1
clone_size: few
v_call: TRBV11-3
cdr3_aa: CASSPGQGEFTEAFF
cdr3_nt: TGTGCCAGCAGCCCAGGACAGGGGGAGTTCACTGAAGCTTTCTTT

j_call: TRBJ1-4
d_call: TRBD1
clone_size: once
v_call: TRBV4-1
cdr3_aa: CASSRRGGGDGNEKLFF
cdr3_nt: TGCGCCAGCAGCCGCCGAGGAGGGGGCGATGGGAATGAAAAACTGTTTTTT

j_call: TRBJ1-2
d_call: TRBD1
clone_size: few
v_call: TRBV7-3
cdr3_aa: CASSSGQGGCEIRYTF
cdr3_nt: TGTGCCAGCAGCTCGGGACAGGGAGGTTGCGAGATAAGGTACACCTTC

j_call: TRBJ1-1
d_call: -
clone_size: -
v_call: TRBV11-3
cdr3_aa: CASSLDSGTAEAFF
cdr3_nt: TGTGCCAGCAGCTTAGATAGCGGGACGGCCGAAGCTTTCTTT

j_call: TRBJ1-4
d_call: -
clone_size: few
v_call: TRBV7-9
cdr3_aa: CASSLGRSQGGEKLFF
cdr3_nt: TGTGCCAGCAGCTTAGGACGGTCACAGGGAGGTGAAAAACTGTTTTTT

j_call: TRBJ1-2
d_call: TRBD1
clone_size: few
v_call: TRBV19
cdr3_aa: CASSGQGRNYGYTF
cdr3_nt: TGTGCCAGTAGCGGACAGGGTCGTAACTATGGCTACACCTTC

j_call: TRBJ1-5
d_call: -
clone_size: -
v_call: TRBV5-5
cdr3_aa: CASSLGSPLGGNQPQHF
cdr3_nt: TGTGCCAGCAGCTTGGGAAGCCCTCTCGGGGGAAATCAGCCCCAGCATTTT

j_call: TRBJ1-2
d_call: -
clone_size: few
v_call: TRBV19
cdr3_aa: CASSIDFGGIGYTF
cdr3_nt: TGTGCCAGTAGTATAGATTTTGGGGGGATCGGCTACACCTTC